This T cell receptor beta chain stems from a study of cytomegalovirus exposure and HLA in healthy donors. CDR1 and CDR2 (germline): SGHTS, YDEGEE. This CDR3 is built from 16 residues. V was pared by 1 base and J by 2 bases, with 8 bases of the junction left unmatched. All the people who gave samples were healthy bone marrow donors. About this clone: Its cognate antigen is unknown.

Primers: 60 Vbeta forward and 13 Jbeta reverse. Assay: immunoSEQ multiplex PCR; the TCRdb copy retains only in-frame clones and omits some. The sample lists 200,000 to 300,000 clones; roughly 82% were seen once. Findings and limits, study-wide: Earlier analysis looked at TCR beta V segments, and most were productive about 90% or about 30% of the time. The study dropped some indistinguishable V segments, TRBV6-2 and TRBV6-3 among them. DRB1 showed the most TCR associations and HLA-C the fewest in a later analysis, as rates varied by HLA locus.

The J gene is TRBJ2-5, the V gene TRBV5-8; 7 bases align to TRBD2. The sequenced sample consisted of PBMCs. This TCR was sampled from a woman in her thirties or forties in good health and CMV-seropositive. The CDR3 region has the DNA TGTGCCAGCAGCTTGTGGGGGAGGGCAGAACAAGAGACCCAGTACTTC. Translating gives CASSLWGRAEQETQYF.